A selection of T cell receptor beta chains follows, all from one sample in a study of tumor and adjacent non-tumor tissue in lung cancer. TCRdb called the multiplex PCR reads again in MiXCR, with one record for every CDR3 protein. The sample lists 78,000 or so distinct CDR3 sequences, over 80% occurring once. The sample taken for sequencing was lung tumor tissue. The receptors shown here come from a woman between 45 and 65 years old with non-small cell lung cancer. CDR3s include the opening cysteine and the closing phenylalanine or tryptophan.

TRBV11-3	TRBJ2-2	CDSSLRARGERINTGELFF
TRBV20-1	TRBJ2-3	CGVPQKSSSGRTDTQYF
TRBV11-2	TRBJ1-1	CVSSFGSKGSEAFF
TRBV18	TRBJ1-6	CASSATRDSPLHF
TRBV6-5	TRBJ1-6	CASIYSLWQGDNSALHF
TRBV5-6	TRBJ1-5	CGSSLRVSGNQPQHF
TRBV20-1	TRBJ2-1	CSAKATAGRWGEQLF
TRBV5-6	-	CASSPAGVGEQFF
TRBV29-1	TRBJ2-5	CSIKLHLSREAQYF
TRBV11-2	TRBJ2-3	CPCSKTSGSADTQCF
TRBV4-2	TRBJ1-2	CARGEDRGVHGYTF
TRBV10-3	TRBJ1-1	CAISDGVNEPFF
TRBV11-2	TRBJ2-3	CASSQQGNVRTDTQCF
TRBV20-1	TRBJ2-1	CNARDRAYNEQFF
TRBV11-1	TRBJ2-3	CASSIATGAGMQYF
TRBV14	TRBJ2-3	CASSQGRSVTDTQYF
TRBV28	TRBJ1-3	CASSRGTSSGNTIYF
TRBV12-3/TRBV12-4	TRBJ1-4	CASSLMGHSDEKPFF
TRBV11-2	TRBJ2-7	CASSLAVGPSYQYF
TRBV20-1	TRBJ2-7	CSARALLPDYSLYEQYF
TRBV28	TRBJ1-6	CATSSHRVLDSPLHF
TRBV5-5	TRBJ1-2	CASSLVSSQNYDYTF
TRBV11-2	TRBJ2-7	CVGRLRGLAVSDEQYF
TRBV6-6	TRBJ1-5	CASSPRGGQPQHF
TRBV20-1	TRBJ1-2	CSGTRQVPNGYTF
TRBV11-2	TRBJ2-1	CTISPSGYEQFF
TRBV6-1	TRBJ1-5	CASSLDRDQPQHF
TRBV29-1	TRBJ2-7	CSLEDDGTLTYEQYF
TRBV4-3	TRBJ2-5	CASSQEKDFQETQYF
TRBV20-1	TRBJ2-4	CSARVPSGSIQYF
TRBV6-1	TRBJ1-5	CASSETRQAPGPQQF
TRBV6-2/TRBV6-3	TRBJ2-4	CTSRTGGKNIKYF
TRBV12-3/TRBV12-4	TRBJ1-6	CASSVTENSPLHF
TRBV28	TRBJ2-2	CASSPRGLAVHTGELLF
TRBV5-1	TRBJ2-7	CASSAGLAGGEQYF
TRBV20-1	TRBJ2-5	CSARQSLQETQYF
TRBV11-1	TRBJ2-7	CASSHRDNSCEQYF
TRBV20-1	TRBJ2-7	CSASRPRERSSYEQYF
TRBV29-1	TRBJ2-2	CSVVLLTGRVGELFF
TRBV28	TRBJ2-7	CASSSRIQGGTYGQYF
TRBV11-3	TRBJ2-1	CVSSLAGGNEEFF
TRBV4-1	TRBJ2-4	CASSQLSRDSRADIQYF
TRBV11-3	-	CASNLNSNTDTQHF
TRBV28	TRBJ1-2	CASSLVQYYGYTF
TRBV6-5	TRBJ2-1	CASSYGQTFNEQFF
TRBV20-1	TRBJ2-7	CSTRAFVGGSDSYKQYF
TRBV20-1	TRBJ2-3	CSAVTSYTDTQYF
TRBV5-4	TRBJ2-7	CASSLATSGPYERYF